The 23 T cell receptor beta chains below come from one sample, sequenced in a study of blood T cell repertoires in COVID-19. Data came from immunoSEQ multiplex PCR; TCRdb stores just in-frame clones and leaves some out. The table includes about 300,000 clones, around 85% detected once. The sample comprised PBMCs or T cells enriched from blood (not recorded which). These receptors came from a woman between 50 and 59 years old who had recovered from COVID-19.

The CDR3 region has the DNA TGTGCCAGCTCACCACGGGTCGTAGCGATCGAGACCCAGTACTTC. This encodes CASSPRVVAIETQYF. The rearrangement uses TRBV18 and TRBJ2-5; D may be TRBD2 (5 bases). CDR1 is KGHSH, CDR2 LQKENI, per germline. Trimming took 1 base from V and 5 from J, leaving 14 bases between them. This CDR3 region has 15 residues. The whole variable domain, remainder taken from reference TRBV18 and TRBJ2-5, is NAGVMQNPRHLVRRRGQEARLRCSPMKGHSHVYWYRQLPEEGLKFMVYLQKENIIDESGMPKERFSAEFPKEGPSILRIQQVVRGDSAAYFCASSPRVVAIETQYFGPGTRLLVL.

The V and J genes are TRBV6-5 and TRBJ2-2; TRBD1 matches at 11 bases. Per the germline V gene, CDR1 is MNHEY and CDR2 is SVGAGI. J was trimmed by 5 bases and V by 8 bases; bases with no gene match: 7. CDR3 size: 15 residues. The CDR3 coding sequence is TGTGCCAGCTCATTCGGGACAGGGGGTACCGGGGAGCTGTTTTTT. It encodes CASSFGTGGTGELFF.

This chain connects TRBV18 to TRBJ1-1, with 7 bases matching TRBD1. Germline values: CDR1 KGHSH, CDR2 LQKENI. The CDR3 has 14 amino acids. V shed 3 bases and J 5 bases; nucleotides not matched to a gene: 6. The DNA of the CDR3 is TGTGCCAGCTCACCCTACAGGGGAGGTACTGAAGCTTTCTTT. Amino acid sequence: CASSPYRGGTEAFF.

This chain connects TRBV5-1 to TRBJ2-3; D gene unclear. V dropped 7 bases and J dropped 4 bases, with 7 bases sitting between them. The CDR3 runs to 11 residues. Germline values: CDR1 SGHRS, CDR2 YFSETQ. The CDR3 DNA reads TGCGCCAGCGGAGCAGCAGATACGCAGTATTTT. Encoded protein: CASGAADTQYF.

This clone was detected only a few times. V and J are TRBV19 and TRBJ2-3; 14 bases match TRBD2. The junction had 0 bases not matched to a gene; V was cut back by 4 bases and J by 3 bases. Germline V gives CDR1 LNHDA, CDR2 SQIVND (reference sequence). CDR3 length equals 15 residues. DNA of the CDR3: TGTGCCAGTAGTAGGACTAGCGGGGGGACAGATACGCAGTATTTT. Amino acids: CASSRTSGGTDTQYF.

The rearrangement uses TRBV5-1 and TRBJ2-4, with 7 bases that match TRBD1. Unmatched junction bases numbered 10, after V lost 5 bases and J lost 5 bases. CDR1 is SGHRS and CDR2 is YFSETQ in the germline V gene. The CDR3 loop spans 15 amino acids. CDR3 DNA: TGCGCCAGCAGGCAGACCGTGACAGGGCAAAACATTCAGTACTTC. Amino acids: CASRQTVTGQNIQYF.

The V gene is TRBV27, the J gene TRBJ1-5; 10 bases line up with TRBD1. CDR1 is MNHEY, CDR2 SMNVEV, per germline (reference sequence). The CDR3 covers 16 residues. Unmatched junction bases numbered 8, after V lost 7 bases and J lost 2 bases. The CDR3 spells CASTKTGTGGNQPQHF. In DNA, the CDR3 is TGTGCCAGCACCAAAACCGGGACAGGGGGCAATCAGCCCCAGCATTTT.

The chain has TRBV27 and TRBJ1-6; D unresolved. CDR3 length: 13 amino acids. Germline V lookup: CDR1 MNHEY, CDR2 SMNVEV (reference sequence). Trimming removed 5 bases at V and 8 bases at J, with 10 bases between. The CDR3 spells CASSSVRDSPLHF. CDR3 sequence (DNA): TGTGCCAGCAGTAGCGTCCGTGATTCACCCCTCCACTTT.

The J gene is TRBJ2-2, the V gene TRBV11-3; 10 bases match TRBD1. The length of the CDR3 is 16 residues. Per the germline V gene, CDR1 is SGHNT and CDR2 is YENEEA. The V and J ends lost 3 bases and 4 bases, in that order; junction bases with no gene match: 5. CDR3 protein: CASSLPGQGSTGELFF. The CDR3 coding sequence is TGTGCCAGCAGCTTGCCGGGACAGGGGAGCACCGGGGAGCTGTTTTTT.

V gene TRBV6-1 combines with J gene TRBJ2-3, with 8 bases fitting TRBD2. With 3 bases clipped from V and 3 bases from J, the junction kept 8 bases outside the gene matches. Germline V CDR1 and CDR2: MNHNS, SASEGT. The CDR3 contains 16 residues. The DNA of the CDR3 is TGTGCCAGCAGTGACCCCTTCCGGGGGGGGACAGATACGCAGTATTTT. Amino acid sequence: CASSDPFRGGTDTQYF.

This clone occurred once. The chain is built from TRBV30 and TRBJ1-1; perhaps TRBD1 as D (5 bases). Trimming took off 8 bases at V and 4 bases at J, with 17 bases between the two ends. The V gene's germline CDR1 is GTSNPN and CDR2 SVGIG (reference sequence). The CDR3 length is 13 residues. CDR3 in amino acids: CATDSPYGTEAFF. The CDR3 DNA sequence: TGTGCCACCGACAGTCCTTATGGCACTGAAGCTTTCTTT.

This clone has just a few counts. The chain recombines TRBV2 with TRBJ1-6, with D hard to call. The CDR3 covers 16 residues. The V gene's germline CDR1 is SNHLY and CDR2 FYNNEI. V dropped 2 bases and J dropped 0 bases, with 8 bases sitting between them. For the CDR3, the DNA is TGTGCCAGCAGTGAATTTGTGAGCTCCTATAATTCACCCCTCCACTTT. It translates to CASSEFVSSYNSPLHF.

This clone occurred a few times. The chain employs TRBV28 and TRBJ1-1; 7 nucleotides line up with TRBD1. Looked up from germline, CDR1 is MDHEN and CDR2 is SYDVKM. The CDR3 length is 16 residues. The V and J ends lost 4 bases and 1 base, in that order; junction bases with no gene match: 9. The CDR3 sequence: CASSSGTEARNTEAFF. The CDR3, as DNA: TGTGCCAGCAGTTCCGGGACAGAGGCACGGAACACTGAAGCTTTCTTT.

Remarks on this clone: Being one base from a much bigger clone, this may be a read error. The CDR3 DNA reads as TGTGCCAGCAGCCGGGACAGGAACACTGAAGCTTTCTTT. Translated, it gives CASSRDRNTEAFF. The chain has TRBV5-4 and TRBJ1-1, with 7 bases identical to TRBD1. CDR1 SGHNT and CDR2 YYREEE come from the germline V gene (reference sequence). This CDR3 contains 13 residues. J lost 1 base, V lost 4 bases, and 1 base had no gene match.

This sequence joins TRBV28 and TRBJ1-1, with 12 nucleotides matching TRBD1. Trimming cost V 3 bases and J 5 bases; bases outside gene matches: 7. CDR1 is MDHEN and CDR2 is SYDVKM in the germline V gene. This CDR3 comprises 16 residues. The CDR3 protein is CASSFPGTGGITEAFF. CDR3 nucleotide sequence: TGTGCCAGCAGTTTCCCTGGGACAGGGGGCATTACTGAAGCTTTCTTT.

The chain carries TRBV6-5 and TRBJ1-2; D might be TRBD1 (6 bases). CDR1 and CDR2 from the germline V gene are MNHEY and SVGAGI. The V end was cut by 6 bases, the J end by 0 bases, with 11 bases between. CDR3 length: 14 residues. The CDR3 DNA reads TGTGCCAGCAGGGGGGACACAGCTAACTATGGCTACACCTTC. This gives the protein CASRGDTANYGYTF.

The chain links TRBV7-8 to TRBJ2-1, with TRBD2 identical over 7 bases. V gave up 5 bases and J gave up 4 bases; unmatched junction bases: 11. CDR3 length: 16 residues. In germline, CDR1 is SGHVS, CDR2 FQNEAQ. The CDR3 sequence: CASSVLVGGEYNEQFF. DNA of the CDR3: TGTGCCAGCAGCGTCCTGGTGGGGGGGGAGTACAATGAGCAGTTCTTC.

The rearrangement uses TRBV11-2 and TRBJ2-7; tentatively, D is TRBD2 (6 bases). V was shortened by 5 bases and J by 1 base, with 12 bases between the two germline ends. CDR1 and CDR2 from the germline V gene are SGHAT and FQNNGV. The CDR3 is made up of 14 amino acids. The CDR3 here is CASSAGPASYEQYF. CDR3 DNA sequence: TGTGCCAGCAGCGCGGGACCGGCTTCCTACGAGCAGTACTTC.

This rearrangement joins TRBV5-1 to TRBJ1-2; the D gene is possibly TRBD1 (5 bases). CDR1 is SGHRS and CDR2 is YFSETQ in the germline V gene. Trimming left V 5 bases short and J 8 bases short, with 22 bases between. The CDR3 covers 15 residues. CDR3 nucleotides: TGCGCCAGCAGAACTGGGGCAGGCCGCGAACGGGGCTACACCTTC. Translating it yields CASRTGAGRERGYTF.

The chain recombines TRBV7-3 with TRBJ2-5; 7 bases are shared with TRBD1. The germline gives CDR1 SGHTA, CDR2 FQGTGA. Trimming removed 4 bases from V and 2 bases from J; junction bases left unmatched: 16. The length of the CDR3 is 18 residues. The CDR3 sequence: CASSSVSRGQSEQETQYF. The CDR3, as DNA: TGTGCCAGCAGCTCCGTCTCTCGGGGACAGTCAGAGCAAGAGACCCAGTACTTC. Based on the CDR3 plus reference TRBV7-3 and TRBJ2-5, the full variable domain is GAGVSQTPSNKVTEKGKYVELRCDPISGHTALYWYRQSLGQGPEFLIYFQGTGAADDSGLPNDRFFAVRPEGSVSTLKIQRTERGDSAVYLCASSSVSRGQSEQETQYFGPGTRLLVL.

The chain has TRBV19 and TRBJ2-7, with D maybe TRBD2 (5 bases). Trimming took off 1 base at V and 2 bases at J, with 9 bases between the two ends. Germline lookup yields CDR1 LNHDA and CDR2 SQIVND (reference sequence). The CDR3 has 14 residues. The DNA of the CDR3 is TGTGCCAGTAGTATAGCAGGACTCCCCTACGAGCAGTACTTC. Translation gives CASSIAGLPYEQYF. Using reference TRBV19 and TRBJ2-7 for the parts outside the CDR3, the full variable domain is DGGITQSPKYLFRKEGQNVTLSCEQNLNHDAMYWYRQDPGQGLRLIYYSQIVNDFQKGDIAEGYSVSREKKESFPLTVTSAQKNPTAFYLCASSIAGLPYEQYFGPGTRLTVT.

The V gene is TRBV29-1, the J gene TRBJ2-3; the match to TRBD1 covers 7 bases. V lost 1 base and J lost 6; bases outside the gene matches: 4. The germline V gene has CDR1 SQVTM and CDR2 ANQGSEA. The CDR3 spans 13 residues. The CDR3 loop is CSVEALQGDTQYF. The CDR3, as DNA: TGCAGCGTTGAAGCCCTACAGGGGGATACGCAGTATTTT.

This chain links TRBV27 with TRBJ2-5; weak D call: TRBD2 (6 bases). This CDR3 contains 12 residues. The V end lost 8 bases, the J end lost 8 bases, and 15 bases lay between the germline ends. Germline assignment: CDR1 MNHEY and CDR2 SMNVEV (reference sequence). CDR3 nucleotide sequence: TGTGCCAGCGGCGAGAGGCGGGGAACCCAGTACTTC. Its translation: CASGERRGTQYF.